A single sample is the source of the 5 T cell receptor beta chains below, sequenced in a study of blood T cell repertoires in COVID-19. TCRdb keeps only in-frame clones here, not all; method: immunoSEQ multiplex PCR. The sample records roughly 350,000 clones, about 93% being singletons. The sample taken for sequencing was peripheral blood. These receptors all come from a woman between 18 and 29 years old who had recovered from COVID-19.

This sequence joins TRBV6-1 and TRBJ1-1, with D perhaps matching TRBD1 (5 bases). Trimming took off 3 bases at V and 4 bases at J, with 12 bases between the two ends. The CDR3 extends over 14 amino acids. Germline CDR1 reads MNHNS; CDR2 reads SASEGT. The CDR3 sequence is CASSEVRAGTEAFF. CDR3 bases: TGTGCCAGCAGTGAGGTCAGGGCTGGCACTGAAGCTTTCTTT.

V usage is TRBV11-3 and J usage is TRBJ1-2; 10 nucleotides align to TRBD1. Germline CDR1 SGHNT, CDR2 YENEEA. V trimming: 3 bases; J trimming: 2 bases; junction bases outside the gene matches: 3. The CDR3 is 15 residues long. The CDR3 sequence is CASSFPGQGNYGYTF. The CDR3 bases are TGTGCCAGCAGCTTTCCGGGACAGGGGAACTATGGCTACACCTTC. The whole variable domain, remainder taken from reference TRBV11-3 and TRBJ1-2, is EAGVVQSPRYKIIEKKQPVAFWCNPISGHNTLYWYLQNLGQGPELLIRYENEEAVDDSQLPKDRFSAERLKGVDSTLKIQPAELGDSAVYLCASSFPGQGNYGYTFGSGTRLTVV.

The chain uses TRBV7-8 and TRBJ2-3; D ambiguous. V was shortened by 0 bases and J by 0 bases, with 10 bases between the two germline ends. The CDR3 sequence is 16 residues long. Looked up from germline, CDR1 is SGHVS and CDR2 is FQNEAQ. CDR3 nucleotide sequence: TGTGCCAGCAGCTTAGCATCGGTCACCAGCACAGATACGCAGTATTTT. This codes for CASSLASVTSTDTQYF. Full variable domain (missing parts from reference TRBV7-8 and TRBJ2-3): GAGVSQSPRYKVAKRGQDVALRCDPISGHVSLFWYQQALGQGPEFLTYFQNEAQLDKSGLPSDRFFAERPEGSVSTLKIQRTQQEDSAVYLCASSLASVTSTDTQYFGPGTRLTVL.

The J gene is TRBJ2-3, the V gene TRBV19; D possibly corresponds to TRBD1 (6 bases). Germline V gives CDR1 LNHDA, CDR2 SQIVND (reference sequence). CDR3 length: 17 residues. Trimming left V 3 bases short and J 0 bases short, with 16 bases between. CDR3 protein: CASSMGDTRASTDTQYF. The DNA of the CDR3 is TGTGCCAGTAGTATGGGGGACACACGTGCTAGCACAGATACGCAGTATTTT.

The CDR3 DNA follows: TGTGCCAGTTCCGCGGGGACTAGCGGGAGAGGGTCCTACAATGAGCAGTTCTTC. Translated, it gives CASSAGTSGRGSYNEQFF. This sequence joins TRBV19 and TRBJ2-1, with 14 bases matching TRBD2. V lost 8 bases to trimming and J lost 1 base; unmatched junction nucleotides: 10. The germline V gene encodes CDR1 LNHDA and CDR2 SQIVND (reference sequence). CDR3 length: 18 residues.